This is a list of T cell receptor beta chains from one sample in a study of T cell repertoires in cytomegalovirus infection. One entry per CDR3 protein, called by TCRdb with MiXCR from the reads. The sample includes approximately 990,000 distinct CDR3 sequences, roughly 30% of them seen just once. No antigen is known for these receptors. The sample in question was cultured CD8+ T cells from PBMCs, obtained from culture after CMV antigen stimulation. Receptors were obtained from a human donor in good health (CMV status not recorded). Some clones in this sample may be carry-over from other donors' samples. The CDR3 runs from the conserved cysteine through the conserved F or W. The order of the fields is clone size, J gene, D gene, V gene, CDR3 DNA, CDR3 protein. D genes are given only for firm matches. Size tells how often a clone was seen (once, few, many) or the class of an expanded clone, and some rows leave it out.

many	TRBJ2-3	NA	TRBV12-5	TGTGCTAGTGCACCGGGACACGGCACAGATACGCAGTATTTT	CASAPGHGTDTQYF
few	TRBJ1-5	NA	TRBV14	TGTGCCAGCAGCCAAGCAACGGCCAGACTATCGCCCCAGCATTTT	CASSQATARLSPQHF
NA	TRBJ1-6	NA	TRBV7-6	TGTGCCAGCAGCTTGAGGTGGGGAGATAATTCACCCCTCCACTTT	CASSLRWGDNSPLHF
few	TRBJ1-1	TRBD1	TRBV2	TGTGCCAGCAGTGAAGCGCCTGGGCAGGGGGCGGCTGAAGCTTTCTTT	CASSEAPGQGAAEAFF
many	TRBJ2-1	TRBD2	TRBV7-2	TGTGCCAGCAGCTTAACTAGCGATTCCTACAATGAGCAGTTCTTC	CASSLTSDSYNEQFF
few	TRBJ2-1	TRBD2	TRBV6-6	TGTGCCAGCAGTAAGCTAGCGGGGAGCTACAATGAGCAGTTCTTC	CASSKLAGSYNEQFF
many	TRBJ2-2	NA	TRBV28	TGTGCCAGCAGTGAAGACAGTTCAAACACCGGGGAGCTGTTTTTT	CASSEDSSNTGELFF
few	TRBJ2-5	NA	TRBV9	TGTGCCAGCAGCGACATGGACTACCCACAAGAGACCCAGTACTTC	CASSDMDYPQETQYF
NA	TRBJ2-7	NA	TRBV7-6	TGTGCCAGCAGCCACGGGTCGGGCTCCTACGAGCAGTACTTC	CASSHGSGSYEQYF
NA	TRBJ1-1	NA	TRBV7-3	TGTGCCAGCAGGGGAGCTACCCCCGAAGCTTTCTTT	CASRGATPEAFF
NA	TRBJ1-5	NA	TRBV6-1	TGTGCCAGCAGTGAATTCAGGCTTAGTGTTCCTGATCAGCCCCAGCATTTT	CASSEFRLSVPDQPQHF
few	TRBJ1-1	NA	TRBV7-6	TGTGCCAGCAGCTACCTCGAGGGTCGGAAGACTGAAGCTTTCTTT	CASSYLEGRKTEAFF
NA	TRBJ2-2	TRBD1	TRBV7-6	TGTGCCAGCAGCTCCCTGACAGGGATTACCGGGGAGCTGTTTTTT	CASSSLTGITGELFF
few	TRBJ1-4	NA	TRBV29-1	TGCAGCGTTGAAGACGGGACTCATTCACTTGGGCTGTTTTTT	CSVEDGTHSLGLFF
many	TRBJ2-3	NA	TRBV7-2	TGTGCCAGCAGCAGCCGGGGCGGGCACTCAGATACGCAGTATTTT	CASSSRGGHSDTQYF
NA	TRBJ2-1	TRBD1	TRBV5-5	TGTGCCAGCAGAGACACCGGGACAGGGGTCTACAATGAGCAGTTCTTC	CASRDTGTGVYNEQFF
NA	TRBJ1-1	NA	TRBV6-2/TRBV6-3	TGTGCCAGCAGCCCCAAGTTTCGGGAGAACACTGAAGCTTTCTTT	CASSPKFRENTEAFF
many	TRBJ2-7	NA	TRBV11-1	TGTGCCAGCAGCTTAGGGCTGGGGGAGCAGTACTTC	CASSLGLGEQYF
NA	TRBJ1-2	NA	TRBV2	TGTGCCAGGGGTCCCAACGGGTTTTCGAACTATGGCTACACCTTC	CARGPNGFSNYGYTF
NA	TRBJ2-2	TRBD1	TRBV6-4	TGTGCCAGCAGTGAGACAGGGTTCACCGGGGAGCTGTTTTTT	CASSETGFTGELFF
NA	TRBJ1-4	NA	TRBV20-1	TGCAGTGCCCTAGTCCCGGGACCGAGGATGGGGGCTAATGAAAAACTGTTTTTT	CSALVPGPRMGANEKLFF
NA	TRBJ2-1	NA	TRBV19	TGTGCCAGTAGTATAGTCCTTGGGGGGCGCGCGGCTGAGCAGTTCTTC	CASSIVLGGRAAEQFF
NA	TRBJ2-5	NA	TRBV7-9	TGTGCCAGCAGCTTTTTTAATTGGGAGACCCAGTACTTC	CASSFFNWETQYF
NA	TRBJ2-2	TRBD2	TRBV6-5	TGTGCCAGCAGTTACTCGACTAGCGGGGTTTTCGGGGAGCTGTTTTTT	CASSYSTSGVFGELFF
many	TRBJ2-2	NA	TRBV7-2	TGTGCCAGCAGCTTTGGGACATCGGTTAAGTTTTTT	CASSFGTSVKFF
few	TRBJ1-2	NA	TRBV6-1	TGTGCCAGCCTTAATCCGGGTCGGGGCTACACCTTC	CASLNPGRGYTF
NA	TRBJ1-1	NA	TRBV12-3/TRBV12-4	TGTGCCAGCAGGACTTTGGGATTTGAAGCTTTCTTT	CASRTLGFEAFF
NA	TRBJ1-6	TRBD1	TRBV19	TGTGCCAGTAGTTACCGGGACAGGGGAATTGGCTCCTATAATTCACCCCTCCACTTT	CASSYRDRGIGSYNSPLHF
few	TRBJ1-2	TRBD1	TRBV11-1	TGTGCCAGCAGTCAATACGGACAGGGCGGCGGCTACACCTTC	CASSQYGQGGGYTF
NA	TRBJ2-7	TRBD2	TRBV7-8	TGTGCCAGCAGCCCCGGGGGGGGCCCCGACGAGCAGTACTTC	CASSPGGGPDEQYF
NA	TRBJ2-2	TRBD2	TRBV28	TGTGCCAGCAGCCTTACGGTCTACGGTCGGGGGGGCACCGGGGAGCTGTTTTTT	CASSLTVYGRGGTGELFF
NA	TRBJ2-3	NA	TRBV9	TGTGCCAGCAGCGAAGGGAACGGGTTCCCCACAGATACGCAGTATTTT	CASSEGNGFPTDTQYF
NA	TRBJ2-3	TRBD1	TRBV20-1	TGCAGTGCTGAGGGGGCTTTTGCAGATACGCAGTATTTT	CSAEGAFADTQYF
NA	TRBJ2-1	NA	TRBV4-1	TGCGCCAGCAGCCACCGAACGGGTAATGAGCAGTTCTTC	CASSHRTGNEQFF
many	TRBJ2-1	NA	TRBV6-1	TGTGCCAGCAGTGCCGGATACCAAAGGGAGCAGTTCTTC	CASSAGYQREQFF
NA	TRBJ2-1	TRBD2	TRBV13	TGTGCCAGCAGCTTGGGCCAACCCGGGGGGGGGTTATCGAATGAGCAGTTCTTC	CASSLGQPGGGLSNEQFF
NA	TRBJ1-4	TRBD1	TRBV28	TGTGCCAGCAGTTTACCCGGGGAGGGGGCGAATGAAAAACTGTTTTTT	CASSLPGEGANEKLFF
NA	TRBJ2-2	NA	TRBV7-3	TGTGCCAGCAGCTTCGGGTTCCAGGGGAACACCGGGGAGCTGTTTTTT	CASSFGFQGNTGELFF
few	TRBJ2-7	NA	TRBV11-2	TGTGCCAGCAGCTTAGTGGGACGGGGTAGAGAGCAGTACTTC	CASSLVGRGREQYF
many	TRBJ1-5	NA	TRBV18	TGTGCCAGCTCACCGGACCCGGGGAGTCAGCCCCAGCATTTT	CASSPDPGSQPQHF
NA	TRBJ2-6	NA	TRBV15	TGTGCCACCGGGGGGGCCAACGTCCTGACTTTC	CATGGANVLTF
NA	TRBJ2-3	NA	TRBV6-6	TGTGCCAGCGCGGCGGGAACAGATACGCAGTATTTT	CASAAGTDTQYF
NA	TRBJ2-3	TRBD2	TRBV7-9	TGTGCCAGCAGCTTAGGAGGGCGGGGGGGCAGGCGACCTAGCACAGATACGCAGTATTTT	CASSLGGRGGRRPSTDTQYF
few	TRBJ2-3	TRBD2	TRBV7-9	TGTGCCAGCAGATCATTAGCGGGGGGGCCAGATACGCAGTATTTT	CASRSLAGGPDTQYF
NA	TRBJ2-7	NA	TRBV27	TGTGCCAGCAGTTTATCCGACGCCCACTCCTACGAGCAGTACTTC	CASSLSDAHSYEQYF
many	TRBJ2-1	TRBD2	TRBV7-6	TGTGCCAGCAGCCCGGTAAAGGGAGGCAAGTGGGGGGGTAGCTCCTACAATGAGCAGTTCTTC	CASSPVKGGKWGGSSYNEQFF
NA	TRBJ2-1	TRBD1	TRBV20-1	TGCAGTGCTAGAGATCGTCAGAGATGGCAGGACAGGGGGCTCGTTTCCTACAATGAGCAGTTCTTC	CSARDRQRWQDRGLVSYNEQFF
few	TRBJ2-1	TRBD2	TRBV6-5	TGTGCCAGCAGTTACGGGGGGACTAGCGGGACTGCCTACAATGAGCAGTTCTTC	CASSYGGTSGTAYNEQFF
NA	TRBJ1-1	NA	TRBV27	TGTGCCAGCATACCAAGGCTTTCGAACACTGAAGCTTTCTTT	CASIPRLSNTEAFF